A selection of T cell receptor beta chains follows, all from one sample in a study of cytomegalovirus exposure and HLA in healthy donors. Some clones are missing from TCRdb's copy, which holds only in-frame ones; the method was immunoSEQ multiplex PCR. The sample carries 60,000 to 80,000 clones, 60% to 80% recorded once. Sequenced material: PBMCs. These receptors all come from a girl aged 10 to 17 in good health and CMV-seropositive. Both conserved end residues are part of each CDR3. The order of the fields is D gene, J gene, CDR3 length, V gene, clone size, CDR3 protein, CDR3 DNA. A D gene is named only where the DNA matches it firmly. Size is stated for part of the rows, as once, few or many counts, or as a class when the clone is expanded.

D gene: NA; J gene: TRBJ1-6; CDR3 length: 16; V gene: TRBV2; clone size: NA; CDR3 protein: CASSYATGAYNSPLHF; CDR3 DNA: TGTGCCAGCAGCTATGCGACAGGAGCATATAATTCACCCCTCCACTTT
D gene: TRBD1; J gene: TRBJ1-4; CDR3 length: 15; V gene: TRBV4-3; clone size: few; CDR3 protein: CASSQPGQGDEKLFF; CDR3 DNA: TGCGCCAGCAGCCAACCGGGACAGGGTGATGAAAAACTGTTTTTT
D gene: NA; J gene: TRBJ2-2; CDR3 length: 12; V gene: TRBV28; clone size: NA; CDR3 protein: CASARDTGELFF; CDR3 DNA: TGTGCCAGTGCCAGGGACACCGGGGAGCTGTTTTTT
D gene: NA; J gene: TRBJ2-3; CDR3 length: 13; V gene: TRBV6-5; clone size: NA; CDR3 protein: CASRIRQSHTQYF; CDR3 DNA: TGTGCCAGCAGGATACGACAGTCACATACGCAGTATTTT
D gene: NA; J gene: TRBJ2-7; CDR3 length: 13; V gene: TRBV2; clone size: once; CDR3 protein: CASRNRYTYEQYF; CDR3 DNA: TGTGCCAGCAGAAACAGGTATACCTACGAGCAGTACTTC
D gene: TRBD2; J gene: TRBJ2-2; CDR3 length: 17; V gene: TRBV4-1; clone size: NA; CDR3 protein: CASSPDLGRASTGELFF; CDR3 DNA: TGCGCCAGCAGCCCGGATCTCGGGAGGGCCTCCACCGGGGAGCTGTTTTTT
D gene: NA; J gene: TRBJ2-7; CDR3 length: 14; V gene: TRBV7-9; clone size: NA; CDR3 protein: CASSLGPGSAEQYF; CDR3 DNA: TGTGCCAGCAGCTTGGGCCCGGGGAGTGCCGAGCAGTACTTC
D gene: NA; J gene: TRBJ2-4; CDR3 length: 15; V gene: TRBV5-1; clone size: NA; CDR3 protein: CASSLVGLHPHIQYF; CDR3 DNA: TGCGCCAGCAGCTTGGTGGGCCTCCACCCGCACATTCAGTACTTC
D gene: TRBD1; J gene: TRBJ1-4; CDR3 length: 15; V gene: TRBV15; clone size: NA; CDR3 protein: CATSPRDRANEKLFF; CDR3 DNA: TGTGCCACCAGCCCTCGGGACAGAGCTAATGAAAAACTGTTTTTT
D gene: TRBD1; J gene: TRBJ1-5; CDR3 length: 15; V gene: TRBV6-5; clone size: few; CDR3 protein: CASSAQGANLGPQHF; CDR3 DNA: TGTGCCAGCAGTGCCCAGGGGGCCAACCTTGGGCCCCAGCATTTT
D gene: NA; J gene: TRBJ2-7; CDR3 length: 12; V gene: TRBV11-2; clone size: NA; CDR3 protein: CASSFPGYEQYF; CDR3 DNA: TGTGCCAGCAGCTTCCCCGGTTACGAGCAGTACTTC
D gene: NA; J gene: TRBJ2-3; CDR3 length: 11; V gene: TRBV2; clone size: NA; CDR3 protein: CASSYTDTQYF; CDR3 DNA: TGTGCCAGCAGCTACACAGATACGCAGTATTTT
D gene: TRBD1; J gene: TRBJ1-2; CDR3 length: 15; V gene: TRBV28; clone size: once; CDR3 protein: CASSASGTGNYGYTF; CDR3 DNA: TGTGCCAGCAGTGCCTCCGGGACAGGGAACTATGGCTACACCTTC
D gene: TRBD1; J gene: TRBJ1-5; CDR3 length: 14; V gene: TRBV2; clone size: NA; CDR3 protein: CASSGNRGNQPQHF; CDR3 DNA: TGTGCCAGCTCGGGGAACAGGGGAAATCAGCCCCAGCATTTT
D gene: TRBD1; J gene: TRBJ1-4; CDR3 length: 16; V gene: TRBV2; clone size: NA; CDR3 protein: CASSEEVQGVSEKLFF; CDR3 DNA: TGTGCCAGCAGTGAAGAGGTCCAGGGGGTATCGGAAAAACTGTTTTTT
D gene: NA; J gene: TRBJ1-3; CDR3 length: 14; V gene: TRBV18; clone size: NA; CDR3 protein: CASSRRASGNTIYF; CDR3 DNA: TGTGCCAGCTCACGGAGAGCCTCTGGAAACACCATATATTTT
D gene: NA; J gene: TRBJ2-6; CDR3 length: 15; V gene: TRBV15; clone size: NA; CDR3 protein: CATSRDQAGANVLTF; CDR3 DNA: TGTGCCACCAGCAGAGACCAGGCTGGGGCCAACGTCCTGACTTTC
D gene: TRBD1; J gene: TRBJ2-7; CDR3 length: 17; V gene: TRBV4-1; clone size: NA; CDR3 protein: CASSQPKLGTASYEQYF; CDR3 DNA: TGCGCCAGCAGCCAGCCCAAACTCGGGACAGCCTCCTACGAGCAGTACTTC
D gene: TRBD2; J gene: TRBJ2-7; CDR3 length: 16; V gene: TRBV9; clone size: NA; CDR3 protein: CASSVGLGGTSYEQYF; CDR3 DNA: TGTGCCAGCAGCGTAGGATTGGGAGGGACCTCCTACGAGCAGTACTTC
D gene: NA; J gene: TRBJ2-7; CDR3 length: 17; V gene: TRBV4-2; clone size: NA; CDR3 protein: CASSRAPTGTPFYEQYF; CDR3 DNA: TGTGCCAGCAGCCGCGCCCCCACCGGGACTCCCTTCTACGAGCAGTACTTC
D gene: TRBD1; J gene: TRBJ1-5; CDR3 length: 17; V gene: TRBV2; clone size: few; CDR3 protein: CASSVGQEGYSNQPQHF; CDR3 DNA: TGTGCCAGCAGTGTGGGACAGGAAGGCTATAGCAATCAGCCCCAGCATTTT
D gene: TRBD2; J gene: TRBJ2-3; CDR3 length: 15; V gene: TRBV28; clone size: few; CDR3 protein: CASSFRVDGRDTQYF; CDR3 DNA: TGTGCCAGCAGTTTTCGGGTAGACGGGAGGGATACGCAGTATTTT
D gene: NA; J gene: TRBJ1-6; CDR3 length: 15; V gene: TRBV28; clone size: NA; CDR3 protein: CASSPPGGAGSPLHF; CDR3 DNA: TGTGCCAGCAGTCCCCCGGGGGGCGCAGGCTCACCCCTCCACTTT
D gene: NA; J gene: TRBJ2-5; CDR3 length: 13; V gene: TRBV21-1; clone size: NA; CDR3 protein: CANEGTGEETQYF; CDR3 DNA: TGCGCTAACGAGGGGACAGGGGAAGAGACCCAGTACTTC
D gene: TRBD2; J gene: TRBJ2-1; CDR3 length: 14; V gene: TRBV30; clone size: NA; CDR3 protein: CAWSQYISGTEQFF; CDR3 DNA: TGTGCCTGGAGTCAATACATTAGCGGGACAGAGCAGTTCTTC
D gene: TRBD2; J gene: TRBJ2-7; CDR3 length: 14; V gene: TRBV7-2; clone size: NA; CDR3 protein: CASRGDSGRDVQYF; CDR3 DNA: TGTGCCAGCAGGGGGGATAGCGGGAGGGACGTGCAGTACTTC
D gene: NA; J gene: TRBJ2-7; CDR3 length: 14; V gene: TRBV4-1; clone size: once; CDR3 protein: CASSQGWRAYEQYF; CDR3 DNA: TGCGCCAGCAGCCAAGGTTGGAGAGCCTACGAGCAGTACTTC
D gene: NA; J gene: TRBJ2-7; CDR3 length: 16; V gene: TRBV5-1; clone size: NA; CDR3 protein: CASSTALRQGISEQYF; CDR3 DNA: TGCGCCAGCAGCACCGCCCTTAGGCAGGGGATCTCCGAGCAGTACTTC
D gene: NA; J gene: TRBJ1-4; CDR3 length: 13; V gene: TRBV14; clone size: NA; CDR3 protein: CASSQQSGKKLFF; CDR3 DNA: TGTGCCAGCAGCCAGCAGTCGGGAAAAAAACTGTTTTTT
D gene: NA; J gene: TRBJ1-1; CDR3 length: 14; V gene: TRBV6-5; clone size: NA; CDR3 protein: CASSSRQSWTEAFF; CDR3 DNA: TGTGCCAGCAGTTCGCGACAATCGTGGACTGAAGCTTTCTTT
D gene: TRBD1; J gene: TRBJ2-2; CDR3 length: 15; V gene: TRBV10-3; clone size: NA; CDR3 protein: CATSGQGIGTGELFF; CDR3 DNA: TGTGCCACCTCGGGACAGGGGATAGGCACCGGGGAGCTGTTTTTT
D gene: TRBD1; J gene: TRBJ1-5; CDR3 length: 16; V gene: TRBV28; clone size: NA; CDR3 protein: CASGTGGAGHDQPQHF; CDR3 DNA: TGTGCCAGTGGGACAGGGGGTGCGGGGCACGATCAGCCCCAGCATTTT
D gene: NA; J gene: TRBJ2-2; CDR3 length: 16; V gene: TRBV7-6; clone size: NA; CDR3 protein: CASSLGSGANTGELFF; CDR3 DNA: TGTGCCAGCAGCTTAGGGTCGGGGGCGAACACCGGGGAGCTGTTTTTT
D gene: NA; J gene: TRBJ1-1; CDR3 length: 12; V gene: TRBV28; clone size: NA; CDR3 protein: CASSLVAGSAFF; CDR3 DNA: TGTGCCAGCAGTTTAGTAGCCGGCTCGGCTTTCTTT
D gene: TRBD1; J gene: TRBJ1-1; CDR3 length: 13; V gene: TRBV6-6; clone size: NA; CDR3 protein: CASGDRGSTEAFF; CDR3 DNA: TGTGCCAGCGGCGACAGGGGAAGCACTGAAGCTTTCTTT
D gene: NA; J gene: TRBJ1-1; CDR3 length: 14; V gene: TRBV11-3; clone size: once; CDR3 protein: CASSLTRGNTEAFF; CDR3 DNA: TGTGCCAGCAGCCTCACCCGGGGTAACACTGAAGCTTTCTTT
D gene: NA; J gene: TRBJ2-1; CDR3 length: 14; V gene: TRBV28; clone size: NA; CDR3 protein: CASSLPPGGNEQFF; CDR3 DNA: TGTGCCAGCAGTTTACCCCCAGGAGGGAATGAGCAGTTCTTC